The rows below give T cell receptor beta chains drawn from one sample of a study of blood T cell repertoires in COVID-19. Using immunoSEQ multiplex PCR, the repertoire was profiled, and TCRdb retains in-frame clones only, with some absent. The top ten clones hold 7.5% to 10% of a sample with about 260,000 clones, approximately 83% of them seen once. Sequenced: peripheral blood. Receptor source: a woman between 45 and 65 years old who had recovered from COVID-19. Each CDR3 is given with its conserved first and last residue. Fields, in order: clone size, CDR3 length, V gene, J gene, D gene, CDR3 protein, CDR3 DNA. D genes are given only for firm matches. Clone size appears in some rows only: once, few, many, or a class for an expanded clone.

clone size: NA
CDR3 length: 12
V gene: TRBV7-2
J gene: TRBJ1-5
D gene: NA
CDR3 protein: CASSPPGQPQHF
CDR3 DNA: TGTGCCAGCAGCCCCCCAGGTCAGCCCCAGCATTTT

clone size: NA
CDR3 length: 15
V gene: TRBV3-1/TRBV3-2
J gene: TRBJ2-7
D gene: NA
CDR3 protein: CASSQTYGQTYEQYF
CDR3 DNA: TGTGCCAGCAGCCAGACCTACGGACAGACTTACGAGCAGTACTTC

clone size: few
CDR3 length: 16
V gene: TRBV7-3
J gene: TRBJ1-2
D gene: NA
CDR3 protein: CASSLVGGGTHYGYTF
CDR3 DNA: TGTGCCAGCAGCTTAGTTGGTGGAGGGACGCACTATGGCTACACCTTC

clone size: few
CDR3 length: 16
V gene: TRBV6-2/TRBV6-3
J gene: TRBJ2-3
D gene: TRBD1
CDR3 protein: CASSYSWGQDTDTQYF
CDR3 DNA: TGTGCCAGCAGTTATAGTTGGGGACAGGACACAGATACGCAGTATTTT

clone size: NA
CDR3 length: 14
V gene: TRBV4-2
J gene: TRBJ1-2
D gene: NA
CDR3 protein: CASSQVLEVYGYTF
CDR3 DNA: TGTGCCAGCAGCCAAGTACTGGAGGTGTATGGCTACACCTTC

clone size: NA
CDR3 length: 14
V gene: TRBV29-1
J gene: TRBJ2-7
D gene: TRBD1
CDR3 protein: CSVSRTGGDYEQYF
CDR3 DNA: TGCAGCGTTTCCCGGACAGGGGGGGACTACGAGCAGTACTTC

clone size: NA
CDR3 length: 16
V gene: TRBV3-1/TRBV3-2
J gene: TRBJ2-5
D gene: TRBD1
CDR3 protein: CASSQALAGGTETQYF
CDR3 DNA: TGTGCCAGCAGCCAAGCCTTGGCAGGGGGCACAGAGACCCAGTACTTC

clone size: NA
CDR3 length: 13
V gene: TRBV11-3
J gene: TRBJ2-5
D gene: TRBD2
CDR3 protein: CASSSGGVETQYF
CDR3 DNA: TGTGCCAGCAGCTCCGGGGGGGTTGAGACCCAGTACTTC

clone size: NA
CDR3 length: 15
V gene: TRBV3-1/TRBV3-2
J gene: TRBJ2-1
D gene: TRBD2
CDR3 protein: CASSQDTGGYNEQFF
CDR3 DNA: TGTGCCAGCAGCCAAGATACGGGAGGCTACAATGAGCAGTTCTTC

clone size: NA
CDR3 length: 15
V gene: TRBV7-9
J gene: TRBJ2-5
D gene: NA
CDR3 protein: CASSTAGVWELGQYF
CDR3 DNA: TGTGCCAGCAGCACCGCCGGGGTATGGGAGCTCGGCCAGTACTTC

clone size: NA
CDR3 length: 16
V gene: TRBV28
J gene: TRBJ2-5
D gene: TRBD2
CDR3 protein: CASSSGGGSSQETQYF
CDR3 DNA: TGTGCCAGCAGTTCGGGGGGAGGGAGCTCCCAAGAGACCCAGTACTTC

clone size: NA
CDR3 length: 14
V gene: TRBV24-1
J gene: TRBJ2-5
D gene: TRBD1
CDR3 protein: CAPGTGGSQETQYF
CDR3 DNA: TGTGCCCCCGGGACAGGGGGCTCCCAAGAGACCCAGTACTTC

clone size: few
CDR3 length: 15
V gene: TRBV27
J gene: TRBJ2-3
D gene: TRBD1
CDR3 protein: CASSPRDRGADTQYF
CDR3 DNA: TGTGCCAGCAGTCCCCGGGACAGGGGTGCAGATACGCAGTATTTT

clone size: NA
CDR3 length: 16
V gene: TRBV28
J gene: TRBJ1-2
D gene: NA
CDR3 protein: CASSSPGHEANYGYTF
CDR3 DNA: TGTGCCAGCAGTTCCCCGGGACACGAAGCTAACTATGGCTACACCTTC

clone size: NA
CDR3 length: 13
V gene: TRBV3-1/TRBV3-2
J gene: TRBJ2-3
D gene: NA
CDR3 protein: CASSQRGTVTQYF
CDR3 DNA: TGTGCCAGCAGCCAAAGGGGTACGGTTACGCAGTATTTT

clone size: NA
CDR3 length: 13
V gene: TRBV28
J gene: TRBJ1-2
D gene: TRBD1
CDR3 protein: CASSLQGAYGYTF
CDR3 DNA: TGTGCCAGCAGTTTACAGGGGGCCTATGGCTACACCTTC

clone size: NA
CDR3 length: 14
V gene: TRBV11-1
J gene: TRBJ2-2
D gene: NA
CDR3 protein: CASSLRLEAGELFF
CDR3 DNA: TGTGCCAGCAGCTTACGTCTTGAGGCCGGGGAGCTGTTTTTT

clone size: once
CDR3 length: 14
V gene: TRBV18
J gene: TRBJ2-5
D gene: TRBD1
CDR3 protein: CASSSRTGQETQYF
CDR3 DNA: TGTGCCAGCTCATCGCGGACAGGGCAAGAGACCCAGTACTTC

clone size: NA
CDR3 length: 14
V gene: TRBV7-2
J gene: TRBJ2-1
D gene: TRBD2
CDR3 protein: CASTPGLEHNEQFF
CDR3 DNA: TGTGCCAGCACCCCCGGACTAGAACACAATGAGCAGTTCTTC

clone size: NA
CDR3 length: 14
V gene: TRBV10-3
J gene: TRBJ1-1
D gene: NA
CDR3 protein: CAISPGTKNTEAFF
CDR3 DNA: TGTGCCATCAGCCCCGGGACAAAGAACACTGAAGCTTTCTTT

clone size: NA
CDR3 length: 13
V gene: TRBV4-3
J gene: TRBJ2-1
D gene: NA
CDR3 protein: CASSQATANEQFF
CDR3 DNA: TGCGCCAGCAGCCAAGCGACAGCCAATGAGCAGTTCTTC

clone size: few
CDR3 length: 13
V gene: TRBV19
J gene: TRBJ1-5
D gene: TRBD1
CDR3 protein: CASRDRESQPQHF
CDR3 DNA: TGTGCCAGCCGGGACAGGGAGAGTCAGCCCCAGCATTTT